There are a few counts of the clone carrying this TCR beta chain. Its antigen is as yet unknown. Method: immunoSEQ multiplex PCR; TCRdb's copy keeps in-frame clones and lacks some. The sample records 8,500 to 9,500 clones, around nine tenths being singletons. Surgery without prior neoadjuvant therapy was the treatment of the selected pancreatic ductal adenocarcinoma patients. The sample is drawn from a study of T cells in pancreatic ductal adenocarcinoma. Points from the study as a whole: Mean clonality was approximately 0.12 in tumors and 0.07 to 0.075 in blood, not significantly different. Blood had more productive templates and about 8-fold more unique clonotypes than tumor. Tumor-versus-blood clonality comparisons may be biased toward lower tumor diversity.

This TCR came from a human donor with pancreatic ductal adenocarcinoma. Sequenced input: PBMCs.

CDR3 sequence: CASSSPGQNYGYTF. The CDR3 coding sequence is TGTGCCAGCAGTTCCCCGGGACAGAACTATGGCTACACCTTC. The V gene is TRBV28, the J gene TRBJ1-2, with 7 bases aligning to TRBD1. Germline values: CDR1 MDHEN, CDR2 SYDVKM. Trimming at V came to 4 bases and at J to 2 bases, leaving 4 bases not matched to a gene. This CDR3 is built from 14 residues.